One and the same sample provided the 28 T cell receptor beta chains below, sequenced in a study of shared clonotypes between healthy human individuals. Clones were sequenced by immunoSEQ multiplex PCR, and TCRdb holds only the in-frame ones, with some missing. The table shows over a million clones, with around three quarters occurring only once. The sample taken for sequencing was memory CD4+ T cells from PBMCs. Subset denoted: CD45RA-negative fraction. These receptors all stem from a man between 18 and 29 years old in good health. Some clones in this sample may be carry-over from other donors' samples.

The chain combines TRBV5-6 with TRBJ2-2; no reliable D call. The CDR3 runs to 16 residues. CDR1 and CDR2 from the germline V gene are SGHDT and YYEEEE. Trimming pared 3 bases from V and 2 bases from J, leaving 14 bases between. DNA of the CDR3: TGTGCCAGCAGCTCTCGGGTATGGGGTAACACCGGGGAGCTGTTTTTT. It yields the protein CASSSRVWGNTGELFF.

This chain links TRBV10-3 with TRBJ1-3; D perhaps matches TRBD1 (6 bases). CDR3 length: 15 amino acids. Trimming shortened V by 2 bases and J by 0 bases, and 8 bases separated the two germline ends. Germline CDR1 is ENHRY and CDR2 is SYGVKD. DNA of the CDR3: TGTGCCATCAGTGAGGGACAGAACTCTGGAAACACCATATATTTT. Protein: CAISEGQNSGNTIYF.

V gene TRBV9 combines with J gene TRBJ1-5; TRBD1 might be the D (5 bases). Germline V gene lookup returns CDR1 SGDLS and CDR2 YYNGEE. V lost 4 bases, J lost 7 bases, and 18 bases lay in between. CDR3 size: 15 residues. CDR3 loop: CASSRDPTPGQPQHF. Written as DNA, the CDR3 is TGTGCCAGCAGCAGGGACCCAACCCCGGGGCAGCCCCAGCATTTT.

CDR3 residues: CASSKDRQGNQPQHF. The DNA for the CDR3 is TGTGCCAGCAGTAAGGACAGACAGGGGAATCAGCCCCAGCATTTT. The V call is TRBV6-5, the J call TRBJ1-5, with 8 bases aligning to TRBD1. V lost 5 bases and J lost 4; bases outside the gene matches: 7. There are 15 residues in the CDR3. The germline V gene has CDR1 MNHEY and CDR2 SVGAGI.

This chain connects TRBV5-1 to TRBJ2-7; TRBD1 might be the D (6 bases). The V gene's germline CDR1 is SGHRS and CDR2 YFSETQ. V was pared by 3 bases and J by 3 bases, with 16 bases between. The CDR3 contains 15 residues. The DNA of the CDR3 is TGCGCCAGCAGCTCCACGGACAGCTTAAGCTACGAGCAGTACTTC. Translated: CASSSTDSLSYEQYF.

The rearrangement uses TRBV5-4 and TRBJ2-7, with a weak D call TRBD2 (7 bases). The length of the CDR3 is 13 residues. V was trimmed by 4 bases and J by 3 bases, leaving 11 bases between them. Germline V CDR1 and CDR2: SGHNT, YYREEE (reference sequence). The CDR3 DNA sequence: TGTGCCAGCAGCCGGGGGGCCCTCTACGAGCAGTACTTC. It encodes CASSRGALYEQYF.

The chain couples TRBV11-1 to TRBJ1-1; unclear D gene. V was cut by 5 bases and J by 6 bases, with 16 bases left in between. Germline V gene data show CDR1 as SGHAT and CDR2 as FQDESV (reference sequence). The CDR3 contains 14 residues. This CDR3 reads CASSPAGIQAEAFF. CDR3 nucleotide sequence: TGTGCCAGCAGCCCGGCGGGAATACAAGCTGAAGCTTTCTTT.

The chain is built from TRBV6-6 and TRBJ1-1; possibly TRBD1 for D (5 bases). Trimming shortened V by 7 bases and J by 1 base, and 13 bases separated the two germline ends. This CDR3 is 14 amino acids long. Germline values: CDR1 MNHNY, CDR2 SVGAGI (reference sequence). The CDR3 DNA follows: TGTGCCAGCACCCAAGGCAGGGAGAACACTGAAGCTTTCTTT. This translates into CASTQGRENTEAFF.

CDR3 residues: CSVTPSGQMRTPNYGYTF. In DNA form, the CDR3 reads TGCAGCGTTACCCCCAGCGGACAGATGCGAACCCCTAACTATGGCTACACCTTC. The chain recombines TRBV29-1 with TRBJ1-2; D possibly corresponds to TRBD1 (6 bases). The CDR3 extends over 18 amino acids. Germline V CDR1 and CDR2: SQVTM, ANQGSEA. The V and J ends lost 5 bases and 0 bases respectively, with 25 bases between them.

The rearrangement links TRBV30 to TRBJ2-3, with D tentatively TRBD2 (6 bases). V lost 4 bases, J lost 0 bases, and 11 bases lay in between. Per the germline V gene, CDR1 is GTSNPN and CDR2 is SVGIG (reference sequence). This CDR3 is built from 14 residues. CDR3 residues: CAWTDGTSTDTQYF. CDR3 bases: TGTGCCTGGACAGACGGGACTAGCACAGATACGCAGTATTTT.

In this sample, this clone turned up many times. This sequence joins TRBV29-1 and TRBJ2-2, with a tentative D call TRBD1 (6 bases). CDR1 and CDR2 from the germline V gene are SQVTM and ANQGSEA. V was clipped by 7 bases and J by 0 bases, with 12 bases between them. This CDR3 region has 14 residues. The CDR3 DNA is TGCAGCGGGGACGGGACACCGAACACCGGGGAGCTGTTTTTT. The encoded protein is CSGDGTPNTGELFF.

On this clone: Other nucleotide sequences in the sample specify the same CDR3. V usage is TRBV27 and J usage is TRBJ2-7, with D maybe TRBD2 (6 bases). V was clipped by 3 bases and J by 3 bases, with 9 bases between them. Per the germline V gene, CDR1 is MNHEY and CDR2 is SMNVEV (reference sequence). This CDR3 has 13 residues. For the CDR3, the DNA is TGTGCCAGCAGTTTTCGGAGGGACTACGAGCAGTACTTC. It yields the protein CASSFRRDYEQYF.

In regard to this clone: A much larger clone differs from this one at a single base, so this may be a read error. Other DNA sequences in this sample translate to the same CDR3. J is TRBJ1-2 and V is TRBV28, with D perhaps matching TRBD1 (5 bases). Germline V lookup: CDR1 MDHEN, CDR2 SYDVKM. The CDR3 totals 16 residues. Trimming took 3 bases from V and 5 from J, leaving 19 bases between them. The CDR3 loop is CASSFFHPGQGYGYTF. The CDR3 DNA reads TGTGCCAGCAGTTTTTTCCACCCAGGGCAGGGTTATGGCTACACCTTC.

The rearrangement uses TRBV6-5 and TRBJ2-2; no firm D call. CDR3 length: 14 amino acids. Deletions cut 2 bases from V and 5 bases from J, with 9 bases between. CDR1 is MNHEY, CDR2 SVGAGI, per germline. CDR3 in amino acids: CASSYAGRTGELFF. In DNA form, the CDR3 reads TGTGCCAGCAGTTACGCTGGTAGGACCGGGGAGCTGTTTTTT.

The chain has TRBV4-3 and TRBJ2-7; possible D gene TRBD1, 5 bases. In germline, CDR1 is LGHNA, CDR2 YSLEER. The CDR3 length is 16 residues. V lost 0 bases and J 6 bases, leaving 18 bases between the germline ends. The CDR3 here is CASSQDGQGPGSEQYF. The CDR3 nucleotides read TGCGCCAGCAGCCAAGATGGGCAGGGCCCTGGATCCGAGCAGTACTTC.

This clone was observed a few times. The chain recombines TRBV28 with TRBJ2-7; D unresolved. CDR1 is MDHEN and CDR2 is SYDVKM in the germline V gene. The CDR3 is made up of 13 amino acids. Deletions cut 3 bases from V and 4 bases from J, with 10 bases between. The CDR3 is CASSLRQKYEQYF. The CDR3 nucleotides are TGTGCCAGCAGTTTGAGGCAAAAGTACGAGCAGTACTTC.

This sequence joins TRBV28 and TRBJ1-1; 8 nucleotides line up with TRBD1. Germline CDR1 is MDHEN and CDR2 is SYDVKM. This CDR3 has 13 residues. V gave up 7 bases and J gave up 7 bases; unmatched junction bases: 8. DNA for the CDR3: TGTGCCAGCACGACAGGGGACACTTTTGAAGCTTTCTTT. Its translation is CASTTGDTFEAFF.

The chain employs TRBV28 and TRBJ1-5; D unclear. Germline CDR1 MDHEN, CDR2 SYDVKM. V gave up 3 bases and J gave up 0 bases, with 12 bases separating them. The CDR3 runs 16 residues. CDR3 nucleotide sequence: TGTGCCAGCAGTTTTGTACGGGGTCATAGCAATCAGCCCCAGCATTTT. Its translation: CASSFVRGHSNQPQHF.

V gene TRBV29-1 combines with J gene TRBJ2-1; perhaps TRBD1 as D (6 bases). Germline V gene lookup returns CDR1 SQVTM and CDR2 ANQGSEA. CDR3 length: 15 amino acids. V dropped 6 bases and J dropped 4 bases, with 19 bases sitting between them. CDR3 amino acids: CSVRDTFKLYNEQFF. In DNA, the CDR3 is TGCAGCGTACGGGACACCTTCAAGTTGTACAATGAGCAGTTCTTC.

The V and J genes are TRBV6-4 and TRBJ2-2; D gene unclear. The CDR3 contains 15 residues. Germline loops: CDR1 MRHNA, CDR2 SNTAGT. Trimming shortened V by 2 bases and J by 2 bases, and 9 bases separated the two germline ends. The CDR3 region has the DNA TGTGCCAGCAGTGACATGGCTTTTAACACCGGGGAGCTGTTTTTT. Its protein product is CASSDMAFNTGELFF.

This clone was observed many times. The chain has TRBV7-3 and TRBJ2-5, with no clear D. Per germline, CDR1 SGHTA and CDR2 FQGTGA. Between the trimmed V and J ends, which lost 3 bases and 5 bases, there was a span of 13 bases. The CDR3 contains 14 residues. In nucleotides, the CDR3 is TGTGCCAGCAGCTTTGACCATTCGTCGGAGACCCAGTACTTC. It is translated as CASSFDHSSETQYF. The full variable domain, its missing parts supplied by reference TRBV7-3 and TRBJ2-5, is GAGVSQTPSNKVTEKGKYVELRCDPISGHTALYWYRQSLGQGPEFLIYFQGTGAADDSGLPNDRFFAVRPEGSVSTLKIQRTERGDSAVYLCASSFDHSSETQYFGPGTRLLVL.

The CDR3 is CASSKMAHSEAEAFF. Written as DNA, the CDR3 is TGTGCCAGCAGCAAAATGGCCCATTCCGAAGCTGAAGCTTTCTTT. The V and J genes are TRBV21-1 and TRBJ1-1; the tabulated D call, TRBD1, remains unverified against the DNA. TRBV21-1 is a known pseudogene. The CDR3 loop spans 15 amino acids.

The rearrangement links TRBV10-1 to TRBJ2-1; 8 nucleotides agree with TRBD2. The CDR3 runs 13 residues. V lost 4 bases to trimming and J lost 10 bases; unmatched junction nucleotides: 6. Germline CDR1 reads WNHNN; CDR2 reads SYGVQD (reference sequence). CDR3 nucleotides: TGCGCCAGCAGTGCGGCTAGCGGGCTGGAGCAGTTCTTC. It codes for CASSAASGLEQFF.

The chain uses TRBV7-3 and TRBJ2-5; D unclear. The CDR3 runs to 13 residues. Deletions cut 6 bases from V and 5 bases from J, with 13 bases between. Germline V gives CDR1 SGHTA, CDR2 FQGTGA. CDR3 sequence reads: CASRDTVAETQYF. The CDR3 bases are TGTGCCAGCAGGGATACGGTGGCCGAGACCCAGTACTTC.

This clone was detected a few times. The chain joins TRBV30 to TRBJ1-1, with 8 bases fitting TRBD1. V lost 8 bases and J lost 6; bases outside the gene matches: 11. CDR3 length: 13 amino acids. From germline, CDR1 is GTSNPN and CDR2 SVGIG (reference sequence). The CDR3 reads CAGRGQESSEAFF. CDR3 DNA: TGTGCCGGACGGGGACAGGAATCCTCTGAAGCTTTCTTT.

Of note for this clone: Other DNA sequences in the same sample also yield this CDR3. The chain is built from TRBV7-3 and TRBJ2-3; D is uncertain. The ends were cut back, 0 bases at V and 4 bases at J, with 5 bases in the middle. This CDR3 has 13 residues. Germline CDR1 reads SGHTA; CDR2 reads FQGTGA. The CDR3 protein is CASSLTVSDTQYF. The CDR3 nucleotides read TGTGCCAGCAGCTTAACGGTATCAGATACGCAGTATTTT.

The chain links TRBV5-6 to TRBJ1-2; D is undetermined. CDR3 size: 14 residues. CDR1 and CDR2 (germline): SGHDT, YYEEEE. V was pared by 0 bases and J by 4 bases, with 10 bases between. The DNA of the CDR3 is TGTGCCAGCAGCTTGGCGGGCAGGACCTATGGCTACACCTTC. Amino acid sequence: CASSLAGRTYGYTF.

V is TRBV11-2 and J is TRBJ2-1, with D possibly TRBD2 on 5 matching bases. V was clipped by 5 bases and J by 10 bases, with 15 bases between them. Germline V gene lookup returns CDR1 SGHAT and CDR2 FQNNGV. This CDR3 region has 13 residues. The CDR3 loop is CASSPRSPGEQFF. In nucleotides, the CDR3 is TGTGCCAGCAGCCCCCGTTCGCCGGGGGAGCAGTTCTTC.